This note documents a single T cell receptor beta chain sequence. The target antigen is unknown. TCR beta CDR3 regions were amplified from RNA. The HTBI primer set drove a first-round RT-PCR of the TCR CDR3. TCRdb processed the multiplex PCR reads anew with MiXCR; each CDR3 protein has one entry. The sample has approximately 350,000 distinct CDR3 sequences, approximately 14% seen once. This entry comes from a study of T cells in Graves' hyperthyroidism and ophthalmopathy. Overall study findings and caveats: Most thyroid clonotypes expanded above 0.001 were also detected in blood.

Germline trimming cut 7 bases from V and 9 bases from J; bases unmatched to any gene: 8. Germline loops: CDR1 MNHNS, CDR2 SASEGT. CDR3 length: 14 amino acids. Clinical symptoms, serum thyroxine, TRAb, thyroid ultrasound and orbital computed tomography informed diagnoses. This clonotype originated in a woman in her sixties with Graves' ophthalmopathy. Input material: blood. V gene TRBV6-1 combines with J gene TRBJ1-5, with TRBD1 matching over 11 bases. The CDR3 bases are TGTGCCAGCATGGACAGGGGGCCAGGTCGGCCCCAGCATTTT. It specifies CASMDRGPGRPQHF.